Following are 27 T cell receptor beta chains from one sample sequenced in a study of shared clonotypes between healthy human individuals (dated by TCRdb to the early 2020s). Receptor amplification or capture employed the immunoSEQ multiplex PCR assay. Imported from immuneACCESS, the table was reduced by TCRdb to in-frame sequences with V and J called. These copies leave out some clones; in studies compared against another copy, an unresolved V gene accounts for under half, and the cause of the remainder is not known. This sample has 490,000 or so clones in its table, and approximately 80% of those were observed once. Together, the top ten hold 10% to 15% of the sample. Source material: PBMCs. The receptors shown here come from a woman in her forties in good health. Some clones in this sample may be carry-over from other donors' samples.

A note on this clone: A single base separates this from a much larger clone, so it may be a read error. The V gene is TRBV5-6, the J gene TRBJ2-7; D gene ambiguous. The CDR3 runs 15 residues. Germline V gene sequence: CDR1 SGHDT, CDR2 YYEEEE. As DNA, the CDR3 is TGTGCCAGCAGCTTGGCGCCTAGTTGGGTCTACGGGCAGTACTTC. Residues: CASSLAPSWVYGQYF.

The chain combines TRBV30 with TRBJ2-1; D is ambiguous. V shed 2 bases and J shed 6 bases, with 8 bases lying between them. The CDR3 loop spans 12 amino acids. In germline, CDR1 is GTSNPN, CDR2 SVGIG (reference sequence). Here the CDR3 DNA reads TGTGCCTGGAGTTCTTACTCCAATGAGCAGTTCTTC. Its protein is CAWSSYSNEQFF. Together with reference TRBV30 and TRBJ2-1, the CDR3 gives the full variable domain: SQTIHQWPATLVQPVGSPLSLECTVEGTSNPNLYWYRQAAGRGLQLLFYSVGIGQISSEVPQNLSASRPQDRQFILSSKKLLLSDSGFYLCAWSSYSNEQFFGPGTRLTVL.

For this clone: Other DNA sequences from this sample encode an identical CDR3 as well. This rearrangement joins TRBV7-9 to TRBJ2-5; a possible D gene is TRBD2 (5 bases). The V and J ends lost 6 bases and 1 base respectively, with 9 bases between them. The germline CDR1 and CDR2 sequences are SEHNR and FQNEAQ (reference sequence). The CDR3 extends over 13 amino acids. CDR3 residues: CASSLAVQETQYF. The CDR3 DNA reads as TGTGCCAGCAGTCTAGCCGTCCAAGAGACCCAGTACTTC.

V gene TRBV29-1 combines with J gene TRBJ1-3; TRBD1 might be the D (5 bases). The CDR3 is 14 amino acids. V was trimmed by 6 bases and J by 0 bases, leaving 12 bases between them. From germline, CDR1 is SQVTM and CDR2 ANQGSEA. The CDR3 region is CSVDRQRSGNTIYF. DNA of the CDR3: TGCAGCGTCGATAGACAGCGCTCTGGAAACACCATATATTTT.

As for this clone: The same CDR3 arises from other DNA sequences in this sample as well. The chain joins TRBV18 to TRBJ2-4; maybe TRBD2 (7 bases). The germline V gene encodes CDR1 KGHSH and CDR2 LQKENI. CDR3 length equals 16 residues. V lost 0 bases, J lost 0 bases, and 9 bases lay in between. CDR3 protein: CASSPPGGLAKNIQYF. Here the CDR3 DNA reads TGTGCCAGCTCACCACCGGGGGGGCTAGCCAAAAACATTCAGTACTTC.

This sequence joins TRBV18 and TRBJ1-2, with a possible D match to TRBD1 (5 bases). In germline, CDR1 is KGHSH, CDR2 LQKENI. The V end was cut by 0 bases, the J end by 6 bases, with 17 bases between. This CDR3 region has 16 residues. The CDR3 reads CASSPPGLGPVDGYTF. For the CDR3, the DNA is TGTGCCAGCTCACCACCAGGGTTGGGGCCGGTGGATGGCTACACCTTC.

J is TRBJ2-5 and V is TRBV7-8, with D unresolved. V lost 1 base and J lost 1, with 7 bases in between. This CDR3 is built from 14 residues. The V gene's germline CDR1 is SGHVS and CDR2 FQNEAQ. The CDR3 sequence: CASSLGFSQETQYF. In DNA form, the CDR3 reads TGTGCCAGCAGCTTAGGTTTCAGCCAAGAGACCCAGTACTTC.

The table lists this clone with many counts. The rearrangement uses TRBV5-4 and TRBJ1-4, with TRBD1 as a possible D gene (5 bases). CDR3 length: 15 residues. Trimming removed 0 bases at V and 8 bases at J, with 14 bases between. Per the germline V gene, CDR1 is SGHNT and CDR2 is YYREEE (reference sequence). The CDR3 loop is CASSLGDARREKLFF. For the CDR3, the DNA is TGTGCCAGCAGCTTGGGGGACGCCCGGCGAGAAAAACTGTTTTTT.

The rearrangement links TRBV5-5 to TRBJ2-7; tentatively, D is TRBD1 (6 bases). In germline, CDR1 is SGHKS, CDR2 YYEKEE (reference sequence). V was trimmed by 1 base and J by 1 base, leaving 9 bases between them. This CDR3 has 14 residues. The CDR3 sequence is CASSLYRESYEQYF. The CDR3 DNA reads TGTGCCAGCAGCTTGTACAGGGAATCCTACGAGCAGTACTTC.

The chain carries TRBV6-1 and TRBJ2-2, with a possible D match to TRBD1 (6 bases). The ends were cut back, 4 bases at V and 4 bases at J, with 10 bases in the middle. Germline-derived CDR1 and CDR2 are MNHNS and SASEGT. CDR3 length: 14 residues. CDR3 region: CASSGTGFTGELFF. The DNA of the CDR3 is TGTGCCAGCAGTGGCACAGGGTTCACCGGGGAGCTGTTTTTT.

Only a few counts were recorded for this clone. The J gene is TRBJ2-5, the V gene TRBV18; 11 nucleotides line up with TRBD1. V lost 3 bases and J lost 5; bases outside the gene matches: 5. Germline values: CDR1 KGHSH, CDR2 LQKENI. This CDR3 region has 15 residues. In DNA, the CDR3 is TGTGCCAGCTCACCCCGGACAGGGGGCGCGGAGACCCAGTACTTC. Translation: CASSPRTGGAETQYF.

Written as DNA, the CDR3 is TGTGCCAGCAGGACACAGGGTAATGAGCAGTTCTTC. Translated: CASRTQGNEQFF. The chain couples TRBV6-1 to TRBJ2-1, with TRBD1 as a possible D gene (6 bases). CDR1 is MNHNS, CDR2 SASEGT, per germline. The CDR3 has 12 amino acids. The ends were cut back, 6 bases at V and 7 bases at J, with 10 bases in the middle.

This chain connects TRBV7-8 to TRBJ2-5; D uncertain. CDR3 length: 15 residues. Germline-derived CDR1 and CDR2 are SGHVS and FQNEAQ. The V gene lost 1 base and the J gene lost 2 bases, with 11 bases spanning the gap. In DNA form, the CDR3 reads TGTGCCAGCAGCTTAGGGGTGGTTGGACAAGAGACCCAGTACTTC. This gives the protein CASSLGVVGQETQYF. The full variable domain, completed using reference TRBV7-8 and TRBJ2-5, is GAGVSQSPRYKVAKRGQDVALRCDPISGHVSLFWYQQALGQGPEFLTYFQNEAQLDKSGLPSDRFFAERPEGSVSTLKIQRTQQEDSAVYLCASSLGVVGQETQYFGPGTRLLVL.

With respect to this clone: A read error may account for a junction end that differs from germline. Different DNA sequences within this sample yield the same CDR3. The rearrangement joins TRBV5-4 to TRBJ1-2; 9 nucleotides agree with TRBD1. CDR3 size: 12 residues. Germline loops: CDR1 SGHNT, CDR2 YYREEE (reference sequence). The CDR3: CASRTTGTGYIF. For the CDR3, the DNA is TGTGCCAGCAGAACAACCGGGACAGGGTACATCTTT. Combining the CDR3 with reference TRBV5-4 and TRBJ1-2 gives the whole variable domain ETGVTQSPTHLIKTRGQQVTLRCSSQSGHNTVSWYQQALGQGPQFIFQYYREEENGRGNFPPRFSGLQFPNYSSELNVNALELDDSALYLCASRTTGTGYIFGSGTRLTVV.

The CDR3 bases are TGTGCCAGCAGGACCGTATCCTACGAGCAGTACTTC. It specifies CASRTVSYEQYF. This chain links TRBV28 with TRBJ2-7; D is unclear. CDR1 and CDR2 from the germline V gene are MDHEN and SYDVKM. The V end was cut by 6 bases, the J end by 1 base, with 7 bases between. This CDR3 spans 12 amino acids.

This chain connects TRBV28 to TRBJ2-5, with a weak D call TRBD2 (6 bases). The end of the DNA aligns better with TRBJ2-7, so the J call may be wrong. The CDR3 totals 15 residues. The germline V gene has CDR1 MDHEN and CDR2 SYDVKM. As DNA, the CDR3 is TGTGCCAGCAGTTTATGGGGGACTGGATCCTACGAGCAGTACTTC. Its translation is CASSLWGTGSYEQYF.

The chain uses TRBV9 and TRBJ1-5; no clear D gene. Between the trimmed V and J ends, which lost 3 bases and 0 bases, there was a span of 10 bases. The CDR3 covers 15 residues. Germline V CDR1 and CDR2: SGDLS, YYNGEE. The chain's CDR3 is CASSEGGNSNQPQHF. DNA of the CDR3: TGTGCCAGCAGCGAGGGAGGAAATAGCAATCAGCCCCAGCATTTT.

This chain links TRBV11-3 with TRBJ1-1; weak D call: TRBD1 (6 bases). The ends were cut back, 1 base at V and 0 bases at J, with 15 bases in the middle. CDR1 SGHNT and CDR2 YENEEA come from the germline V gene. This CDR3 has 17 amino acids. CDR3 residues: CASSLGGLGAMNTEAFF. Written as DNA, the CDR3 is TGTGCCAGCAGCTTAGGGGGGCTAGGGGCCATGAACACTGAAGCTTTCTTT.

The V and J genes are TRBV7-2 and TRBJ2-5, with 9 bases identical to TRBD2. CDR1 SGHTA and CDR2 FQGNSA come from the germline V gene. Unmatched junction bases numbered 12, after V lost 5 bases and J lost 5 bases. The CDR3 has 16 residues. The CDR3 here is CASSRTGTSSYETQYF. The CDR3 nucleotides read TGTGCCAGCAGCCGGACCGGGACTAGCTCGTACGAGACCCAGTACTTC.

This chain links TRBV7-3 with TRBJ1-5; D ambiguous. The V end lost 3 bases, the J end lost 0 bases, and 12 bases lay between the germline ends. CDR1 SGHTA and CDR2 FQGTGA come from the germline V gene. The CDR3 covers 16 residues. CDR3: CASSFSRSGSNQPQHF. The DNA for the CDR3 is TGTGCCAGCAGCTTCTCCCGGAGCGGTAGCAATCAGCCCCAGCATTTT.

This clone has just a few counts. V and J are TRBV7-3 and TRBJ1-1, with D unclear. Trimming shortened V by 4 bases and J by 1 base, and 7 bases separated the two germline ends. This CDR3 contains 13 residues. CDR1 is SGHTA and CDR2 is FQGTGA in the germline V gene. Here the CDR3 reads CASSSSGNTEAFF. As DNA, the CDR3 is TGTGCCAGCAGCTCATCAGGGAACACTGAAGCTTTCTTT.

The J gene is TRBJ1-5, the V gene TRBV7-9; 7 bases align to TRBD1. The germline V gene has CDR1 SEHNR and CDR2 FQNEAQ (reference sequence). V shed 1 base, J shed 2 bases, and the junction held 5 bases outside the gene matches. This CDR3 has 16 amino acids. The CDR3 region has the DNA TGTGCCAGCAGCTTAGGCCAGGGGGGGGGCAATCAGCCCCAGCATTTT. It translates to CASSLGQGGGNQPQHF.

The chain couples TRBV7-2 to TRBJ2-5; TRBD2 matches at 10 bases. The CDR3 has 16 residues. Looked up from germline, CDR1 is SGHTA and CDR2 is FQGNSA. V lost 4 bases, J lost 4 bases, and 9 bases stayed unmatched. The CDR3 DNA follows: TGTGCCAGCAGCTCTTATAGCGGGAGGAGGGGAGAGACCCAGTACTTC. Amino acid sequence: CASSSYSGRRGETQYF.

As DNA, the CDR3 is TGCGCCAGCAGATTTGGACAGACCGCCTACGAGCAGTACTTC. As protein: CASRFGQTAYEQYF. V is TRBV10-1 and J is TRBJ2-7, with D tentatively TRBD1 (6 bases). The CDR3 is 14 residues long. The germline gives CDR1 WNHNN, CDR2 SYGVQD (reference sequence). V lost 6 bases to trimming and J lost 2 bases, with 14 bases between them.

The genes are TRBV6-4 and TRBJ1-2, with D tentatively TRBD1 (5 bases). This CDR3 comprises 14 residues. Germline loops: CDR1 MRHNA, CDR2 SNTAGT. Trimming took 5 bases from V and 6 from J, leaving 16 bases between them. CDR3 residues: CASSPSGTGNGYTF. CDR3 nucleotides: TGTGCCAGCAGTCCATCCGGGACGGGGAATGGCTACACCTTC.

CDR3 sequence: CASSLGGTRREKLFF. The DNA for the CDR3 is TGTGCCAGCAGCTTAGGGGGGACACGCCGTGAAAAACTGTTTTTT. The chain couples TRBV7-2 to TRBJ1-4; D perhaps matches TRBD1 (6 bases). Trimming pared 1 base from V and 7 bases from J, leaving 13 bases between. Germline loops: CDR1 SGHTA, CDR2 FQGNSA. There are 15 residues in the CDR3.

The chain is built from TRBV19 and TRBJ2-3; D call uncertain. Germline values: CDR1 LNHDA, CDR2 SQIVND (reference sequence). This CDR3 comprises 11 residues. V was trimmed by 5 bases and J by 5 bases, leaving 5 bases between them. The CDR3, as DNA: TGTGCCAGTAGTTGGGGAGATACGCAGTATTTT. It translates to CASSWGDTQYF. Filled out from reference TRBV19 and TRBJ2-3, the complete variable domain reads DGGITQSPKYLFRKEGQNVTLSCEQNLNHDAMYWYRQDPGQGLRLIYYSQIVNDFQKGDIAEGYSVSREKKESFPLTVTSAQKNPTAFYLCASSWGDTQYFGPGTRLTVL.